Below, 4 T cell receptor beta chains from the same sample are listed, as sequenced in a study of shared clonotypes between healthy human individuals. Repertoires were generated with immunoSEQ multiplex PCR, while TCRdb's copy carries only in-frame clones and drops some. The data contain 700,000 or so clones, about 78% of them seen just once; the ten biggest clones take up approximately 1.8%. What was sequenced was memory CD4+ T cells sorted from blood. Subset of the sample: CD45RA-negative fraction. Receptors were obtained from a woman aged 25 to 39 in good health.

The V gene is TRBV11-2, the J gene TRBJ2-2; no clear D gene. Trimming shortened V by 4 bases and J by 4 bases, and 10 bases separated the two germline ends. The CDR3 consists of 14 residues. CDR1 is SGHAT, CDR2 FQNNGV, per germline. The CDR3 protein is CASSSTLSTGELFF. In DNA, the CDR3 is TGTGCCAGCAGCTCTACACTGTCCACCGGGGAGCTGTTTTTT.

The rearrangement uses TRBV28 and TRBJ2-7; D uncertain. Deletions cut 3 bases from V and 6 bases from J, with 18 bases between. The CDR3 consists of 15 residues. Germline CDR1 MDHEN, CDR2 SYDVKM. DNA for the CDR3: TGTGCCAGCAGTTTTCGTAGTGGACCCCTAGGCGAGCAGTACTTC. This sequence encodes CASSFRSGPLGEQYF.

As regards this clone: The junction does not match germline at one end; this may be a read error. The chain combines TRBV6-6 with TRBJ2-5; 7 bases are shared with TRBD2. The CDR3 runs 14 residues. Germline-derived CDR1 and CDR2 are MNHNY and SVGAGI (reference sequence). CDR3 sequence reads: CATSDLRHRGAQYF. The CDR3 DNA follows: TGTGCCACCAGTGATTTGCGCCACCGGGGGGCCCAGTACTTC.

The genes are TRBV4-1 and TRBJ2-7; D is possibly TRBD1 (5 bases). CDR1 MGHRA and CDR2 YSYEKL come from the germline V gene. The CDR3 sequence is 21 residues long. The V end was cut by 3 bases, the J end by 2 bases, with 32 bases between. The CDR3 DNA follows: TGCGCCAGCAGCCATTTATGTTTCCCCCCCCTCTGTCCGGACAATACCTACGAGCAGTACTTC. Amino acid sequence: CASSHLCFPPLCPDNTYEQYF.